This TCR beta chain came from a study of blood T cell repertoires in COVID-19. V dropped 4 bases and J dropped 7 bases, with 10 bases sitting between them. There are 13 residues in the CDR3. Germline V gene sequence: CDR1 SNHLY, CDR2 FYNNEI. Sequencing used immunoSEQ multiplex PCR; TCRdb keeps in-frame clones, though not all of them. The repertoire holds over 30,000 clones, with around 91% as singletons. The sample was peripheral blood. The chain uses TRBV2 and TRBJ1-4; tentative D call: TRBD1 (5 bases). The TCR comes from a man between 70 and 80 years old with active or convalescent COVID-19. The CDR3 nucleotides read TGTGCCAGCAGTGGCAGGGAGGGTGAAAAACTGTTTTTT. It yields the protein CASSGREGEKLFF.